Here is one T cell receptor beta chain with its context. What it binds is unknown. V dropped 5 bases and J dropped 6; count of bases not matched to a gene: 1. The germline V gene has CDR1 MNHEY and CDR2 SVGAGI. The CDR3 sequence is 12 residues long. This specimen comes from a study of early stage breast cancer tumors. The wider study: ER+/PR+/HER2- status applied to about 75% of the 16 invasive breast tumors. Study-wide results and limits: Most shared enriched TCRB sequences were commonly generated ones.

Clones were sequenced by immunoSEQ multiplex PCR, and TCRdb holds only the in-frame ones, with some missing. The table has fewer than 30,000 clones, roughly 50% seen once. This receptor was taken from a person in their fifties with breast cancer. Sequencing used breast tumor tissue. The chain carries TRBV6-5 and TRBJ1-5, with TRBD1 matching 7 bases. The DNA of the CDR3 is TGTGCCAGCAGTACAGGGGCTCAGCCCCAGCATTTT. Protein product: CASSTGAQPQHF.